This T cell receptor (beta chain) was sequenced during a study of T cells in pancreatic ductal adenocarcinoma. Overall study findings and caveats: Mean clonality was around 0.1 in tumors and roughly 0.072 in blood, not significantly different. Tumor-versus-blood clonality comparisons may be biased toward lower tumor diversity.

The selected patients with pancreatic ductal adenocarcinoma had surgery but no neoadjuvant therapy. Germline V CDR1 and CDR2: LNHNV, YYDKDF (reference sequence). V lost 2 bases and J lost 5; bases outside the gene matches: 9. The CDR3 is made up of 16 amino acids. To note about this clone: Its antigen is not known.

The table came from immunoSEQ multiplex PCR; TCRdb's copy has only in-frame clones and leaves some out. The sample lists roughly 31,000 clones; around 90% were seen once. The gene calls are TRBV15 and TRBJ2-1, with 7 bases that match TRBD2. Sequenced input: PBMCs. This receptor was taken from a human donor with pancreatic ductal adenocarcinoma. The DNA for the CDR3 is TGTGCCACCAGCAGAAGTTGGACTAGACGAGACAATGAGCAGTTCTTC. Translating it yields CATSRSWTRRDNEQFF.